The rows below give T cell receptor beta chains drawn from one sample of a study of cytomegalovirus exposure and HLA in healthy donors. TCRdb's table, derived via immunoSEQ multiplex PCR, lists solely in-frame clones and lacks some. The ten top clones account for more than 0.9%, within a sample of some 110,000 clones. Source material: PBMCs. Receptors were obtained from a man younger than 30 in good health and CMV-seronegative. CDR3s include the opening cysteine and the closing phenylalanine or tryptophan. Each record gives: V gene, J gene, D gene, CDR3 protein, CDR3 DNA. A D gene is named only where the DNA matches it firmly.

V: TRBV10-3
J: TRBJ2-2
D: -
CDR3: CAISESGGELFF
DNA: TGTGCCATCAGTGAGTCCGGTGGGGAGCTGTTTTTT

V: TRBV30
J: TRBJ2-3
D: TRBD2
CDR3: CAWASGGAADTQYF
DNA: TGTGCCTGGGCAAGCGGGGGGGCAGCAGATACGCAGTATTTT

V: TRBV11-3
J: TRBJ2-7
D: -
CDR3: CASSLEWGDSYEQYF
DNA: TGTGCCAGCAGCTTAGAATGGGGCGACTCCTACGAGCAGTACTTC

V: TRBV7-9
J: TRBJ2-7
D: TRBD1
CDR3: CASSSGQGRGYEQYF
DNA: TGTGCCAGCAGCTCCGGACAGGGTAGGGGATACGAGCAGTACTTC

V: TRBV11-2
J: TRBJ2-1
D: -
CDR3: CASTSSSGNEQFF
DNA: TGTGCCAGCACATCATCAAGCGGGAATGAGCAGTTCTTC

V: TRBV7-8
J: TRBJ2-7
D: -
CDR3: CASSLDQGPPYEQYF
DNA: TGTGCCAGCAGCTTAGATCAGGGGCCTCCCTACGAGCAGTACTTC

V: TRBV27
J: TRBJ2-7
D: -
CDR3: CASSTLAGVVNEQYF
DNA: TGTGCCAGCAGTACTCTCGCAGGGGTGGTCAACGAGCAGTACTTC

V: TRBV5-4
J: TRBJ1-3
D: -
CDR3: CASSLTGPGNTIYF
DNA: TGTGCCAGCAGCTTGACAGGGCCCGGAAACACCATATATTTT

V: TRBV27
J: TRBJ1-1
D: -
CDR3: CASSQQGFGMNTEAFF
DNA: TGTGCCAGCAGCCAACAGGGCTTCGGCATGAACACTGAAGCTTTCTTT

V: TRBV6-5
J: TRBJ2-5
D: TRBD1
CDR3: CASSYDRGGTQYF
DNA: TGTGCCAGCAGTTACGACAGGGGAGGGACCCAGTACTTC

V: TRBV19
J: TRBJ2-7
D: TRBD2
CDR3: CASSMTSGQREQYF
DNA: TGTGCCAGTAGTATGACTAGCGGTCAAAGGGAGCAGTACTTC

V: TRBV30
J: TRBJ2-5
D: TRBD1
CDR3: CAGDRGETQYF
DNA: TGTGCCGGGGACAGGGGAGAGACCCAGTACTTC

V: TRBV5-4
J: TRBJ2-7
D: TRBD1
CDR3: CASSSGQGRTYEQYF
DNA: TGTGCCAGCAGCTCGGGACAGGGCCGTACCTACGAGCAGTACTTC

V: TRBV9
J: TRBJ2-1
D: -
CDR3: CASSPSGSSYNEQFF
DNA: TGTGCCAGCAGTCCGAGCGGCAGCTCCTACAATGAGCAGTTCTTC

V: TRBV29-1
J: TRBJ2-7
D: -
CDR3: CSVGAPYEQYF
DNA: TGCAGCGTTGGGGCCCCCTACGAGCAGTACTTC

V: TRBV19
J: TRBJ2-7
D: TRBD2
CDR3: CASSMLAGGGYEQYF
DNA: TGTGCCAGTAGTATGCTAGCGGGAGGAGGTTACGAGCAGTACTTC

V: TRBV27
J: TRBJ2-2
D: -
CDR3: CASSSFGELFF
DNA: TGTGCCAGCAGTTCTTTCGGGGAGCTGTTTTTT

V: TRBV29-1
J: TRBJ1-4
D: -
CDR3: CSADNPGQSTNEKLFF
DNA: TGCAGCGCCGATAACCCAGGACAGTCAACTAATGAAAAACTGTTTTTT

V: TRBV7-8
J: TRBJ2-3
D: TRBD2
CDR3: CASSLPRLAGAKDTQYF
DNA: TGTGCCAGCAGCTTACCGAGGCTAGCGGGGGCAAAAGATACGCAGTATTTT

V: TRBV9
J: TRBJ2-5
D: -
CDR3: CASSVAGALETQYF
DNA: TGTGCCAGCAGCGTAGCTGGGGCTTTAGAGACCCAGTACTTC

V: TRBV6-1
J: TRBJ2-7
D: -
CDR3: CASSEYGGAEQYF
DNA: TGTGCCAGCAGTGAATACGGAGGAGCAGAGCAGTACTTC

V: TRBV5-1
J: TRBJ2-7
D: TRBD1
CDR3: CASSASGTGGSEQYF
DNA: TGCGCCAGCAGCGCTTCCGGGACAGGGGGTAGCGAGCAGTACTTC

V: TRBV5-4
J: TRBJ1-4
D: -
CDR3: CASSLGQNEKLFF
DNA: TGTGCCAGCAGCCTCGGACAGAATGAAAAACTGTTTTTT

V: TRBV29-1
J: TRBJ1-2
D: TRBD1
CDR3: CSAGTGGFGYGYTF
DNA: TGCAGCGCCGGGACAGGGGGCTTCGGCTATGGCTACACCTTC

V: TRBV28
J: TRBJ1-2
D: -
CDR3: CASRDVSYRSDGYTF
DNA: TGTGCCAGCAGGGACGTTTCATACAGGAGCGATGGCTACACCTTC

V: TRBV5-1
J: TRBJ1-3
D: -
CDR3: CASSLDLGSSGNTIYF
DNA: TGCGCCAGCAGCTTGGATTTGGGGAGCTCTGGAAACACCATATATTTT

V: TRBV7-9
J: TRBJ1-3
D: -
CDR3: CANSGGAGNTIYF
DNA: TGTGCCAACAGCGGGGGCGCGGGAAACACCATATATTTT

V: TRBV5-4
J: TRBJ1-4
D: TRBD1
CDR3: CASSTAGTGGEKLFF
DNA: TGTGCCAGCAGTACCGCCGGGACAGGAGGTGAAAAACTGTTTTTT

V: TRBV19
J: TRBJ1-6
D: TRBD1
CDR3: CASRLQGQGHSPLHF
DNA: TGTGCCAGTAGACTTCAGGGACAGGGACATTCACCCCTCCACTTT

V: TRBV7-8
J: TRBJ2-1
D: TRBD2
CDR3: CASSPRLAPLNEQFF
DNA: TGTGCCAGCAGTCCCCGACTAGCACCCCTCAATGAGCAGTTCTTC

V: TRBV5-1
J: TRBJ2-7
D: -
CDR3: CASSGGADYEQYF
DNA: TGCGCCAGCAGCGGTGGGGCAGACTACGAGCAGTACTTC

V: TRBV27
J: TRBJ2-7
D: -
CDR3: CASSPSNGEKLYEQYF
DNA: TGTGCCAGCAGTCCTTCGAATGGGGAGAAACTCTACGAGCAGTACTTC

V: TRBV27
J: TRBJ2-7
D: -
CDR3: CASSLLSGAGYEQYF
DNA: TGTGCCAGCAGTCTCTTATCTGGAGCGGGCTACGAGCAGTACTTC

V: TRBV4-1
J: TRBJ2-1
D: TRBD1
CDR3: CASRTKGAENSYNEQFF
DNA: TGCGCCAGCCGAACTAAGGGGGCGGAAAACTCCTACAATGAGCAGTTCTTC

V: TRBV5-1
J: TRBJ1-2
D: -
CDR3: CASSLGGPNYGYTF
DNA: TGCGCCAGCAGCTTAGGGGGACCTAACTATGGCTACACCTTC

V: TRBV6-6
J: TRBJ2-7
D: -
CDR3: CASRSVRGRQYEQYF
DNA: TGTGCCAGCAGGTCGGTTCGGGGAAGGCAGTACGAGCAGTACTTC

V: TRBV7-2
J: TRBJ1-1
D: TRBD1
CDR3: CASSATGVMNTEAFF
DNA: TGTGCCAGCAGCGCTACAGGGGTTATGAACACTGAAGCTTTCTTT

V: TRBV7-2
J: TRBJ1-1
D: -
CDR3: CASSSTTTEAFF
DNA: TGTGCCAGCAGCTCGACTACCACTGAAGCTTTCTTT

V: TRBV10-1
J: TRBJ2-3
D: -
CDR3: CASSESGTTTDTQYF
DNA: TGCGCCAGCAGTGAGTCAGGGACAACCACAGATACGCAGTATTTT

V: TRBV11-3
J: TRBJ2-1
D: TRBD1
CDR3: CASSLGTGTGGSYNEQFF
DNA: TGTGCCAGCAGCTTAGGGACCGGGACAGGAGGCTCCTACAATGAGCAGTTCTTC

V: TRBV19
J: TRBJ1-4
D: -
CDR3: CASSDIATNEKLFF
DNA: TGTGCCAGTTCCGACATCGCAACTAATGAAAAACTGTTTTTT

V: TRBV4-1
J: TRBJ2-7
D: -
CDR3: CASSQEWASYEQYF
DNA: TGCGCCAGCAGCCAAGAGTGGGCCTCCTACGAGCAGTACTTC

V: TRBV19
J: TRBJ2-3
D: TRBD2
CDR3: CASRWSIAGTSTDTQYF
DNA: TGTGCCAGTAGGTGGAGTATAGCGGGAACTAGCACAGATACGCAGTATTTT

V: TRBV7-2
J: TRBJ2-3
D: -
CDR3: CASSPPGLRDTQYF
DNA: TGTGCCAGCAGCCCCCCAGGGCTCAGAGATACGCAGTATTTT

V: TRBV23-1
J: TRBJ2-5
D: TRBD2
CDR3: CASSPGLAGETQYF
DNA: TGCGCCAGCAGTCCGGGACTAGCGGGAGAGACCCAGTACTTC

V: TRBV25-1
J: TRBJ1-1
D: TRBD1
CDR3: CASSETGGNTEAFF
DNA: TGTGCCAGCAGTGAAACAGGGGGCAACACTGAAGCTTTCTTT

V: TRBV7-2
J: TRBJ2-3
D: -
CDR3: CASSLRTDTQYF
DNA: TGTGCCAGCAGCTTGCGTACAGATACGCAGTATTTT